The 30 T cell receptor beta chains below were found in one sample sequenced in a study of T cells in Graves' hyperthyroidism and ophthalmopathy. What was amplified from RNA transcripts were TCR beta CDR3 regions. The HTBI primer set drove a first-round RT-PCR of the TCR CDR3. TCRdb passed the multiplex PCR reads through MiXCR, listing each CDR3 protein once. The sample yields roughly 700,000 distinct CDR3 sequences, 35% seen once. The specimen was blood. The receptors were gathered from a woman in her 40s with Graves' hyperthyroidism.

Only one count was recorded for this clonotype. This sequence joins TRBV7-8 and TRBJ1-6, with D possibly TRBD1 on 5 matching bases. Germline CDR1 and CDR2: SGHVS and FQNEAQ. The CDR3 extends over 14 amino acids. V was trimmed by 1 base and J by 11 bases, leaving 12 bases between them. The CDR3, as DNA: TGTGCCAGCAGCTTAGGAAAGGGGCGGGCACCCCTCCACTTT. Translated: CASSLGKGRAPLHF.

This clonotype appeared a few times. One junction end disagrees with the germline gene, perhaps due to a read error. The chain links TRBV7-8 to TRBJ2-2; 10 bases match TRBD1. Germline CDR1 reads SGHVS; CDR2 reads FQNEAQ. The CDR3 runs 18 residues. The DNA of the CDR3 is TGCGCCAGCAGCCAAGCCGCCCTTGGACAGGGGGTCCACGGGGAGCTGTTTTTT. Translation: CASSQAALGQGVHGELFF.

This clonotype was recorded many times. The rearrangement links TRBV9 to TRBJ1-3; D gene unclear. The germline V and J ends were trimmed by 0 bases and 2 bases, with 9 bases remaining between them. CDR1 and CDR2 from the germline V gene are SGDLS and YYNGEE. This CDR3 region has 15 residues. This CDR3 is CASSVDWVAGNTIYF. CDR3 DNA sequence: TGTGCCAGCAGCGTAGATTGGGTAGCTGGAAACACCATATATTTT.

The chain combines TRBV3-1 with TRBJ1-1; D may be TRBD1 (6 bases). V gave up 4 bases and J gave up 6 bases, with 15 bases separating them. Germline assignment: CDR1 LGHDT and CDR2 YNNKEL (reference sequence). The CDR3 spans 14 residues. The CDR3 coding sequence is TGTGCCAGCAGCCTTACTCCGACAGGTCCTGAAGCTTTCTTT. It translates to CASSLTPTGPEAFF.

In this sample, this clonotype turned up a few times. Germline and junction disagree at one end, which may indicate a read error. The chain couples TRBV7-9 to TRBJ1-2; D is unclear. This CDR3 comprises 15 residues. Germline V gives CDR1 SEHNR, CDR2 FQNEAQ (reference sequence). The CDR3 sequence: CASSQDSAMAGGYTF. The CDR3 coding sequence is TGCGCCAGCAGCCAAGATTCGGCAATGGCTGGGGGCTACACCTTC. The full variable domain, completed using reference TRBV7-9 and TRBJ1-2, is DTGVSQNPRHKITKRGQNVTFRCDPISEHNRLYWYRQTLGQGPEFLTYFQNEAQLEKSRLLSDRFSAERPKGSFSTLEIQRTEQGDSAMYLCASSQDSAMAGGYTFGSGTRLTVV.

V and J are TRBV12-3 or TRBV12-4 and TRBJ2-7; 8 bases line up with TRBD1. This CDR3 has 17 residues. V was clipped by 2 bases and J by 0 bases; unmatched bases: 9. CDR3 amino acids: CASSLPAGRGRSYEQYF. The CDR3 region has the DNA TGTGCCAGCAGTTTACCAGCGGGCAGGGGGCGCTCCTACGAGCAGTACTTC.

This clonotype was picked up many times. The gene calls are TRBV10-3 and TRBJ1-3; a weak D match, TRBD1 (6 bases). Trimming pared 0 bases from V and 4 bases from J, leaving 13 bases between. This CDR3 contains 16 residues. Germline values: CDR1 ENHRY, CDR2 SYGVKD. The CDR3 sequence: CAISESGAHRGNTIYF. The CDR3 bases are TGTGCCATCAGTGAGTCGGGGGCGCACAGAGGAAACACCATATATTTT.

This clonotype was found a few times. The chain joins TRBV27 to TRBJ1-5; D gene ambiguous. The ends were cut back, 0 bases at V and 2 bases at J, with 5 bases in the middle. The CDR3 consists of 14 residues. Germline V gene sequence: CDR1 MNHEY, CDR2 SMNVEV (reference sequence). CDR3 protein: CASSLSGRNQPQHF. The CDR3 nucleotides read TGTGCCAGCAGTTTATCTGGCCGCAATCAGCCCCAGCATTTT.

This clonotype was recorded at least ten times. This may be a read error, as it is one base from a much larger clone. V gene TRBV7-2 combines with J gene TRBJ2-5; D is unresolved. This CDR3 is 11 amino acids long. V was trimmed by 5 bases and J by 0 bases, leaving 1 base between them. Per the germline V gene, CDR1 is SGHTA and CDR2 is FQGNSA. Here the CDR3 reads CASSNQETQYF. In DNA, the CDR3 is TGTGCCAGCAGCAACCAAGAGACCCAGTACTTC.

The chain joins TRBV5-1 to TRBJ2-2, with D unresolved. The CDR3 spans 14 residues. Germline values: CDR1 SGHRS, CDR2 YFSETQ. V dropped 1 base and J dropped 6 bases, with 10 bases sitting between them. CDR3 nucleotides: TGCGCCAGCAGCTTGTCGGCGTCCCCCGGGGAGCTGTTTTTT. Its protein product is CASSLSASPGELFF.

The chain is built from TRBV29-1 and TRBJ2-7, with D maybe TRBD1 (6 bases). V lost 8 bases and J lost 0, with 11 bases in between. The length of the CDR3 is 12 residues. Per the germline V gene, CDR1 is SQVTM and CDR2 is ANQGSEA. This CDR3 reads CSLNRASYEQYF. The CDR3 DNA reads as TGCAGCTTAAACAGGGCCTCCTACGAGCAGTACTTC.

The table lists this clonotype with many counts. The chain joins TRBV7-9 to TRBJ2-5; no firm D call. This CDR3 is built from 11 residues. The V gene lost 3 bases and the J gene lost 7 bases, with 6 bases spanning the gap. Germline CDR1 is SEHNR and CDR2 is FQNEAQ (reference sequence). The CDR3 loop is CASSFDGTQYF. The CDR3, as DNA: TGTGCCAGCAGCTTCGATGGGACCCAGTACTTC.

This sequence joins TRBV2 and TRBJ1-2; 7 nucleotides agree with TRBD1. V shed 4 bases, J shed 6 bases, and the junction held 8 bases outside the gene matches. From germline, CDR1 is SNHLY and CDR2 FYNNEI. The CDR3 sequence is 14 residues long. The CDR3 is CASSASDRKNGYTF. CDR3 in DNA: TGTGCCAGCAGTGCTTCGGACAGGAAGAATGGCTACACCTTC. The variable domain in full, completed from reference TRBV2 and TRBJ1-2, reads EPEVTQTPSHQVTQMGQEVILRCVPISNHLYFYWYRQILGQKVEFLVSFYNNEISEKSEIFDDQFSVERPDGSNFTLKIRSTKLEDSAMYFCASSASDRKNGYTFGSGTRLTVV.

On this clonotype: A read error may account for a junction end that differs from germline. Here the CDR3 reads CASSQDHLGASNQPQHF. CDR3 nucleotides: TGCGCCAGCAGCCAAGATCATTTGGGAGCGAGCAATCAGCCCCAGCATTTT. The chain links TRBV7-8 to TRBJ1-5; D is undetermined. The CDR3 consists of 17 residues. Germline CDR1 reads SGHVS; CDR2 reads FQNEAQ.

The genes are TRBV15 and TRBJ1-1, with 10 bases lining up with TRBD1. Trimming took 10 bases from V and 5 from J; bases not matched to a gene: 4. The CDR3 spans 12 residues. Looked up from germline, CDR1 is LNHNV and CDR2 is YYDKDF (reference sequence). This CDR3 reads CAIGTGATEAFF. The CDR3 DNA reads as TGTGCCATCGGGACAGGGGCAACTGAAGCTTTCTTT.

The sample holds a few counts of this clonotype. CDR3: CAFSDGSSQHF. DNA for the CDR3: TGTGCCTTCTCCGACGGGTCGTCCCAGCATTTT. The chain joins TRBV30 to TRBJ1-5, with D hard to call. Trimming cost V 7 bases and J 11 bases, with 15 bases left between them. The CDR3 loop spans 11 amino acids. Germline V gene lookup returns CDR1 GTSNPN and CDR2 SVGIG (reference sequence).

As to this clonotype: The conserved phenylalanine or tryptophan is not found at the CDR3 terminus, so this likely reflects a read error. Because the CDR3's place on the DNA is in doubt, the DNA is left out and the CDR3 is given as listed by TCRdb. The chain recombines TRBV29-1 with TRBJ1-1; the D call in the table, TRBD1, was not verified against the DNA. The CDR3 numbers 11 amino acids, ends counted. The germline CDR1 and CDR2 sequences are SQVTM and ANQGSEA. The CDR3 region is CSVDVGTGGAY.

This clonotype was detected ten times or more. The V gene is TRBV10-3, the J gene TRBJ2-6; D ambiguous. Trimming cost V 2 bases and J 3 bases, with 8 bases left between them. The germline V gene encodes CDR1 ENHRY and CDR2 SYGVKD. CDR3 length equals 15 residues. This chain's CDR3 is CAISEGAGGANVLTF. For the CDR3, the DNA is TGTGCCATCAGTGAGGGCGCAGGTGGGGCCAACGTCCTGACTTTC.

About this clonotype: Because the CDR3's place on the DNA is in doubt, the DNA is left out and the CDR3 is given as listed by TCRdb. The rearrangement uses TRBV12-3 or TRBV12-4 and TRBJ2-2; the table's TRBD2 call for D was not verified on the DNA. Termini included, the CDR3 measures 19 amino acids. The CDR3 spells CASSGPEQYFGPGTGELFF.

This clonotype was recorded many times. This rearrangement joins TRBV5-5 to TRBJ2-7; D remains ambiguous. This CDR3 region has 14 residues. Germline CDR1 is SGHKS and CDR2 is YYEKEE (reference sequence). The V and J ends lost 7 bases and 2 bases respectively, with 16 bases between them. CDR3 bases: TGTGCCAGCCTCTCACACGGCCTCGCCTACGAGCAGTACTTC. Translated, it gives CASLSHGLAYEQYF.

J is TRBJ2-2 and V is TRBV12-3 or TRBV12-4; tentative D call: TRBD2 (6 bases). This CDR3 has 15 amino acids. The germline V and J ends were trimmed by 4 bases and 5 bases, with 14 bases remaining between them. Here the CDR3 DNA reads TGTGCCAGCAGTTGGGGCGCGGGATCAACCGGGGAGCTGTTTTTT. It specifies CASSWGAGSTGELFF.

The V gene is TRBV12-3 or TRBV12-4, the J gene TRBJ1-1; D remains ambiguous. The CDR3 is made up of 14 amino acids. Between the trimmed V and J ends, which lost 3 bases and 4 bases, there was a span of 12 bases. This chain's CDR3 is CASSFIGEGTEAFF. The CDR3 bases are TGTGCCAGCAGTTTTATCGGGGAGGGCACTGAAGCTTTCTTT.

To note about this clonotype: A much larger clone is a single base away; this may be a read error. The genes are TRBV9 and TRBJ1-2; tentative D call: TRBD1 (5 bases). Trimming took 7 bases from V and 1 from J, leaving 14 bases between them. This CDR3 has 14 residues. Germline CDR1 and CDR2: SGDLS and YYNGEE. The CDR3 DNA is TGTGCCAGCGGCCAGAGCAGGGATAACTATGGCTACACCTTC. This encodes CASGQSRDNYGYTF.

With regard to this clonotype: Being one base from a much bigger clone, this may be a read error. The chain couples TRBV7-9 to TRBJ1-1, with unresolved D. Germline V CDR1 and CDR2: SEHNR, FQNEAQ (reference sequence). The length of the CDR3 is 12 residues. V was pared by 8 bases and J by 10 bases, with 17 bases between. The CDR3 loop reads CASGRVSHGAFF. The CDR3 bases are TGTGCCAGCGGAAGGGTCTCCCATGGAGCTTTCTTT. The complete variable domain, with remaining parts taken from reference TRBV7-9 and TRBJ1-1, reads DTGVSQNPRHKITKRGQNVTFRCDPISEHNRLYWYRQTLGQGPEFLTYFQNEAQLEKSRLLSDRFSAERPKGSFSTLEIQRTEQGDSAMYLCASGRVSHGAFFGQGTRLTVV.

The V gene is TRBV2, the J gene TRBJ2-1, with 8 bases that match TRBD2. The junction had 6 bases not matched to a gene; V was cut back by 6 bases and J by 8 bases. Per germline, CDR1 SNHLY and CDR2 FYNNEI. This CDR3 is 13 amino acids long. Here the CDR3 DNA reads TGTGCCAGCAGCGCAACTAGCGGCGATGAGCAGTTCTTC. Its translation: CASSATSGDEQFF. Drawing the rest from reference TRBV2 and TRBJ2-1, the complete variable domain is EPEVTQTPSHQVTQMGQEVILRCVPISNHLYFYWYRQILGQKVEFLVSFYNNEISEKSEIFDDQFSVERPDGSNFTLKIRSTKLEDSAMYFCASSATSGDEQFFGPGTRLTVL.

Only a few counts were recorded for this clonotype. The chain has TRBV20-1 and TRBJ2-2; tentatively, D is TRBD2 (6 bases). V lost 0 bases and J 4 bases, leaving 15 bases between the germline ends. CDR3 length equals 16 residues. Germline V gives CDR1 DFQATT, CDR2 SNEGSKA (reference sequence). CDR3 protein: CSARDLGRGTTGELFF. CDR3 coding DNA: TGCAGTGCTAGAGACCTTGGGCGGGGCACCACCGGGGAGCTGTTTTTT.

This clonotype has more than one count but fewer than ten. V gene TRBV10-3 combines with J gene TRBJ2-5; possibly TRBD1 for D (5 bases). The CDR3 extends over 13 amino acids. V gave up 4 bases and J gave up 4 bases, with 10 bases separating them. Germline V gives CDR1 ENHRY, CDR2 SYGVKD. CDR3 sequence: CAISGAGLETQYF. CDR3 sequence (DNA): TGTGCCATCAGTGGGGCAGGGCTAGAGACCCAGTACTTC.

This clonotype was seen repeatedly, ten times or more. The J gene is TRBJ2-7, the V gene TRBV5-5; D tentatively reads TRBD1 or TRBD2 (5 bases each). Germline loops: CDR1 SGHKS, CDR2 YYEKEE (reference sequence). The V end was cut by 5 bases, the J end by 5 bases, with 14 bases between. This CDR3 is 13 amino acids long. The CDR3 DNA sequence: TGTGCCAGCAGACCTGGCTGGGGGAACGAGCAGTACTTC. Its translation: CASRPGWGNEQYF. Complete variable domain (other parts from reference TRBV5-5 and TRBJ2-7): DAGVTQSPTHLIKTRGQQVTLRCSPISGHKSVSWYQQVLGQGPQFIFQYYEKEERGRGNFPDRFSARQFPNYSSELNVNALLLGDSALYLCASRPGWGNEQYFGPGTRLTVT.

About this clonotype itself: A read error may be the cause here, since a much bigger clone is one base away. The chain couples TRBV19 to TRBJ1-5, with D maybe TRBD1 (5 bases). The CDR3 spans 15 residues. Trimming took off 4 bases at V and 8 bases at J, with 18 bases between the two ends. Germline V gene data show CDR1 as LNHDA and CDR2 as SQIVND (reference sequence). This CDR3 reads CASSTLTAREEPQHF. CDR3 in DNA: TGTGCCAGTAGTACACTGACAGCGAGGGAGGAGCCCCAGCATTTT.

At least ten counts were recorded for this clonotype. The chain is built from TRBV19 and TRBJ1-5; D is unclear. Germline V gene lookup returns CDR1 LNHDA and CDR2 SQIVND (reference sequence). This CDR3 is 16 amino acids long. V was cut by 7 bases and J by 5 bases, with 21 bases left in between. The CDR3 spells CASMNVWLRNHQPQHF. DNA of the CDR3: TGTGCCAGTATGAATGTGTGGCTCCGAAACCATCAGCCCCAGCATTTT.